Following are 30 T cell receptor beta chains from one sample sequenced in a study of Graves' ophthalmopathy and Graves' hyperthyroidism (dated by TCRdb to about 2018). The run used an Illumina HiSeq 2000. For repertoire sequencing, TCR beta CDR3 regions were amplified from RNA transcripts. A first-round RT-PCR used HTBI primers with the Qiagen OneStep RT-PCR kit, followed by a second-round multiplex PCR, size selection and purification. TCRdb handled the public reads itself, with Q25 trimming in fastp and clone calling in MiXCR, and kept productive beta chains. Every entry covers one CDR3 protein and lists the most common genes and DNA from its rows. The sample table shows 200,000 to 250,000 distinct CDR3 sequences, and roughly 21% are seen once. Roughly 45% of the sample is in the top ten clones. The sample consisted of peripheral blood. The receptors stem from a woman aged 45-65 years with Graves' ophthalmopathy. Donor details come from another sample of the same person, matched by shared clones.

V usage is TRBV27 and J usage is TRBJ1-2; D is undetermined. The V end was cut by 2 bases, the J end by 6 bases, with 7 bases between. CDR3 size: 12 residues. Germline lookup yields CDR1 MNHEY and CDR2 SMNVEV (reference sequence). The CDR3 here is CASSLKGDGYTF. CDR3 coding DNA: TGTGCCAGCAGTTTAAAGGGAGATGGCTACACCTTC.

The chain couples TRBV30 to TRBJ1-1, with D unresolved. V gave up 3 bases and J gave up 5 bases, with 19 bases separating them. The CDR3 covers 15 residues. Germline assignment: CDR1 GTSNPN and CDR2 SVGIG (reference sequence). Here the CDR3 DNA reads TGTGCCTGGAGCGGAGCGCCTGGTTTGTTAACTGAAGCTTTCTTT. This encodes CAWSGAPGLLTEAFF.

This clonotype was seen at least ten times. The gene calls are TRBV19 and TRBJ1-6, with D hard to call. CDR1 is LNHDA, CDR2 SQIVND, per germline (reference sequence). Trimming removed 0 bases at V and 9 bases at J, with 6 bases between. This CDR3 is built from 13 residues. The CDR3 here is CASSIDRSSPLHF. The CDR3 nucleotides read TGTGCCAGTAGTATAGACCGGTCTTCACCCCTCCACTTT.

This clonotype was recorded at least ten times. The chain combines TRBV5-1 with TRBJ2-7, with unresolved D. Trimming left V 0 bases short and J 5 bases short, with 9 bases between. Germline loops: CDR1 SGHRS, CDR2 YFSETQ. The CDR3 covers 13 residues. Written as DNA, the CDR3 is TGCGCCAGCAGCTTGGTCCAGTTCCACGAGCAGTACTTC. Its protein product is CASSLVQFHEQYF.

This chain joins TRBV20-1 and TRBJ2-7, with D perhaps matching TRBD2 (6 bases). The CDR3 totals 13 residues. V was pared by 3 bases and J by 7 bases, with 16 bases between. CDR1 and CDR2 from the germline V gene are DFQATT and SNEGSKA (reference sequence). CDR3: CSASVAASGEQYF. The CDR3 DNA reads TGCAGTGCTAGCGTAGCGGCCTCGGGGGAGCAGTACTTC.

There are many counts of this clonotype. The chain links TRBV20-1 to TRBJ1-2, with 11 bases identical to TRBD1. The CDR3 is 15 residues long. The V segment lost 3 bases and the J segment 8 bases; nucleotides outside the gene matches: 11. Germline CDR1 is DFQATT and CDR2 is SNEGSKA (reference sequence). CDR3 nucleotides: TGCAGTGCTAGTCCCTCTGGACAGGGGGCAAGGGGCTACACCTTC. Amino acid sequence: CSASPSGQGARGYTF.

Ten or more counts support this clonotype. The chain uses TRBV6-5 and TRBJ1-1; D not resolved. Germline assignment: CDR1 MNHEY and CDR2 SVGAGI. CDR3 size: 13 residues. V dropped 7 bases and J dropped 1 base, with 10 bases sitting between them. As DNA, the CDR3 is TGTGCCAGCATCGGAAAGCAGAACACTGAAGCTTTCTTT. Residues: CASIGKQNTEAFF.

This clonotype occurred many times. This rearrangement joins TRBV19 to TRBJ2-1, with D uncertain. Germline-derived CDR1 and CDR2 are LNHDA and SQIVND (reference sequence). The germline V and J ends were trimmed by 10 bases and 9 bases, with 16 bases remaining between them. The CDR3 totals 12 residues. CDR3 amino acids: CATAPPPGEQFF. In DNA form, the CDR3 reads TGTGCCACCGCACCCCCCCCGGGTGAGCAGTTCTTC.

The chain carries TRBV6-1 and TRBJ1-5, with D uncertain. Germline CDR1 and CDR2: MNHNS and SASEGT. V shed 10 bases and J shed 0 bases, with 13 bases lying between them. The CDR3 has 14 amino acids. CDR3 in amino acids: CATADGISNQPQHF. DNA for the CDR3: TGTGCCACCGCGGACGGAATTAGCAATCAGCCCCAGCATTTT.

This clonotype has ten or more counts. The chain is built from TRBV30 and TRBJ1-5; TRBD1 might be the D (6 bases). The germline V and J ends were trimmed by 0 bases and 6 bases, with 12 bases remaining between them. The CDR3 extends over 14 amino acids. The V gene's germline CDR1 is GTSNPN and CDR2 SVGIG (reference sequence). The CDR3 is CAWSVQGGGQPQHF. CDR3 nucleotide sequence: TGTGCCTGGAGTGTACAAGGGGGGGGTCAGCCCCAGCATTTT.

This clonotype was seen many times. The V and J genes are TRBV9 and TRBJ1-6; weak D call: TRBD1 (5 bases). The V gene lost 0 bases and the J gene lost 6 bases, with 13 bases spanning the gap. Germline V gene data show CDR1 as SGDLS and CDR2 as YYNGEE. CDR3 size: 16 residues. The CDR3 reads CASSVASGQVNSPLHF. The CDR3 nucleotides are TGTGCCAGCAGCGTAGCATCGGGGCAGGTTAATTCACCCCTCCACTTT.

The chain employs TRBV6-1 and TRBJ2-2; D is unresolved. CDR3 size: 14 residues. Trimming took 4 bases from V and 0 from J, leaving 6 bases between them. In germline, CDR1 is MNHNS, CDR2 SASEGT. The CDR3 protein is CASSATTNTGELFF. CDR3 DNA sequence: TGTGCCAGCAGTGCAACAACGAACACCGGGGAGCTGTTTTTT.

This clonotype has ten or more counts. Written as DNA, the CDR3 is TGCAGCGTTGAAGTGGGGACCCGCGAATATGGCTACACCTTC. Its translation is CSVEVGTREYGYTF. The rearrangement joins TRBV29-1 to TRBJ1-2; possible D gene TRBD1, 5 bases. The CDR3 consists of 14 residues. Looked up from germline, CDR1 is SQVTM and CDR2 is ANQGSEA. The V and J ends lost 1 base and 5 bases respectively, with 14 bases between them.

V gene TRBV12-3 or TRBV12-4 combines with J gene TRBJ1-1; 7 nucleotides match TRBD1. The V gene end was trimmed by 6 bases and the J gene end by 10 bases; junction bases not matched to a gene: 8. This CDR3 spans 12 amino acids. Written as DNA, the CDR3 is TGTGCCAGCAGCCCCATTAGGGACAGAGCTTTCTTT. Protein sequence: CASSPIRDRAFF.

This clonotype has a count of ten or more. The V call is TRBV28, the J call TRBJ1-1; D gene ambiguous. The germline V gene has CDR1 MDHEN and CDR2 SYDVKM. The CDR3 extends over 12 amino acids. V gave up 2 bases and J gave up 9 bases, with 10 bases separating them. The CDR3 sequence: CASSLEGLQAFF. The CDR3 DNA follows: TGTGCCAGCAGTTTAGAAGGATTACAAGCTTTCTTT.

This clonotype was seen repeatedly, ten times or more. The chain recombines TRBV11-2 with TRBJ1-2; possibly TRBD1 for D (5 bases). Germline V gives CDR1 SGHAT, CDR2 FQNNGV. The CDR3 runs to 13 residues. V was pared by 9 bases and J by 2 bases, with 13 bases between. The CDR3 loop is CASTEGLNYGYTF. For the CDR3, the DNA is TGTGCCAGTACCGAGGGACTAAACTATGGCTACACCTTC.

In its sample, this clonotype was seen many times. The V gene is TRBV2, the J gene TRBJ2-7; D may correspond to TRBD1 or TRBD2 (5 bases each). CDR1 SNHLY and CDR2 FYNNEI come from the germline V gene. The CDR3 loop spans 13 amino acids. V gave up 10 bases and J gave up 5 bases, with 18 bases separating them. The CDR3 here is CATSEMGRNEQYF. The CDR3 nucleotides are TGTGCCACCTCAGAAATGGGACGGAACGAGCAGTACTTC.

This clonotype was observed many times. The CDR3 reads CATSPGGQRETQYF. The DNA of the CDR3 is TGTGCCACCTCACCCGGGGGGCAACGAGAGACCCAGTACTTC. The V and J genes are TRBV24-1 and TRBJ2-5; D is perhaps TRBD2 (7 bases). CDR1 KGHDR and CDR2 SFDVKD come from the germline V gene. The CDR3 covers 14 residues. Trimming took off 9 bases at V and 4 bases at J, with 17 bases between the two ends.

This clonotype was recorded many times. The genes are TRBV9 and TRBJ2-5, with D possibly TRBD2 on 5 matching bases. V lost 3 bases to trimming and J lost 5 bases, with 14 bases between them. The CDR3 runs to 14 residues. Per germline, CDR1 SGDLS and CDR2 YYNGEE. This CDR3 reads CASSEAREEETQYF. As DNA, the CDR3 is TGTGCCAGCAGCGAGGCACGGGAAGAGGAGACCCAGTACTTC. Supplemented by reference TRBV9 and TRBJ2-5, the full variable domain reads DSGVTQTPKHLITATGQRVTLRCSPRSGDLSVYWYQQSLDQGLQFLIQYYNGEERAKGNILERFSAQQFPDLHSELNLSSLELGDSALYFCASSEAREEETQYFGPGTRLLVL.

The chain has TRBV12-3 or TRBV12-4 and TRBJ1-1, with TRBD1 as a possible D gene (5 bases). There are 15 residues in the CDR3. V was clipped by 7 bases and J by 0 bases, with 15 bases between them. The CDR3 nucleotides are TGTGCCAGCAAAGGAATTGGACAATTGAACACTGAAGCTTTCTTT. Translating it yields CASKGIGQLNTEAFF.

This clonotype was counted ten times or more. The rearrangement uses TRBV6-1 and TRBJ1-5; weak D call: TRBD1 (6 bases). Germline CDR1 reads MNHNS; CDR2 reads SASEGT. The CDR3 extends over 16 amino acids. Trimming removed 4 bases at V and 2 bases at J, with 15 bases between. CDR3 bases: TGTGCCAGCAGTGCCCCCTCAGGGGCGGGCAATCAGCCCCAGCATTTT. Protein product: CASSAPSGAGNQPQHF.

Regarding this clonotype: Since a much larger clone is just one base distant, this may be a read error. The CDR3 nucleotides read TGTGCCAGCAGCCAAACCGTGGGGAAAGCCTACTCCTACGAGCAGTACTTC. This translates into CASSQTVGKAYSYEQYF. The chain uses TRBV6-1 and TRBJ2-7; D ambiguous. Germline assignment: CDR1 MNHNS and CDR2 SASEGT. The CDR3 totals 17 residues. With 6 bases removed from V and 0 bases from J, the gap between germline ends came to 21 bases.

This clonotype was counted many times. This chain uses TRBV29-1 with TRBJ1-1; D gene unclear. Germline assignment: CDR1 SQVTM and CDR2 ANQGSEA. The CDR3 totals 12 residues. The ends were cut back, 6 bases at V and 1 base at J, with 9 bases in the middle. The CDR3 loop is CSVTYSNTEAFF. As DNA, the CDR3 is TGCAGCGTCACGTACTCGAACACTGAAGCTTTCTTT.

This clonotype has at least ten counts. This sequence joins TRBV28 and TRBJ2-2; the match to TRBD2 covers 8 bases. The CDR3 consists of 17 residues. Germline-derived CDR1 and CDR2 are MDHEN and SYDVKM. V lost 2 bases to trimming and J lost 1 base; unmatched junction nucleotides: 6. CDR3 protein: CASSLLRLAMNTGELFF. The CDR3 DNA sequence: TGTGCCAGCAGTTTACTGAGACTAGCGATGAACACCGGGGAGCTGTTTTTT.

As to this clonotype: This may arise from a read error, as a much more abundant clone is one base away. The V and J genes are TRBV10-2 and TRBJ1-1; D is uncertain. Germline V gives CDR1 WSHSY, CDR2 SAAADI. This CDR3 is 13 amino acids long. The V gene lost 6 bases and the J gene lost 9 bases, with 17 bases spanning the gap. The CDR3 DNA follows: TGCGCCAGCAGCCCGTTTGATGGGCAAAAAGCTTTCTTT. Residues: CASSPFDGQKAFF.

There are many counts of this clonotype. The rearrangement uses TRBV18 and TRBJ2-5, with a weak D call TRBD1 (6 bases). CDR1 is KGHSH and CDR2 is LQKENI in the germline V gene. The CDR3 is 12 residues long. V lost 2 bases and J lost 10, with 11 bases in between. The CDR3 DNA sequence: TGTGCCAGCTCACCAGCCCAGGGGAACCAGTACTTC. As protein: CASSPAQGNQYF.

The sample holds many counts of this clonotype. The gene calls are TRBV5-1 and TRBJ1-1; D is unresolved. The CDR3 extends over 12 amino acids. Trimming pared 2 bases from V and 4 bases from J, leaving 6 bases between. Germline loops: CDR1 SGHRS, CDR2 YFSETQ. CDR3 nucleotides: TGCGCCAGCAGCTTACCCGGCACTGAAGCTTTCTTT. Protein product: CASSLPGTEAFF.

J is TRBJ2-7 and V is TRBV6-1; 11 bases are shared with TRBD2. Germline loops: CDR1 MNHNS, CDR2 SASEGT. V trimming: 5 bases; J trimming: 9 bases; junction bases outside the gene matches: 12. This CDR3 has 15 residues. CDR3 loop: CASSPGTSGRTMQYF. In nucleotides, the CDR3 is TGTGCCAGCAGTCCTGGGACTAGCGGACGTACGATGCAGTACTTC.

This chain connects TRBV7-2 to TRBJ1-1; 7 bases are a match to TRBD1. Germline loops: CDR1 SGHTA, CDR2 FQGNSA. V was pared by 3 bases and J by 6 bases, with 10 bases of the junction left unmatched. This CDR3 is 15 amino acids long. The CDR3 nucleotides are TGTGCCAGCAGCTTCGTTACAGGGGTTAAGGCTGAAGCTTTCTTT. This codes for CASSFVTGVKAEAFF.

The chain links TRBV6-1 to TRBJ2-7, with a tentative D call TRBD1 (6 bases). The CDR3 has 14 amino acids. Trimming removed 3 bases from V and 5 bases from J, with 14 bases in between. Germline assignment: CDR1 MNHNS and CDR2 SASEGT. CDR3 DNA sequence: TGTGCCAGCAGTGACCGAACAGGGAACGACGAGCAGTACTTC. Translation: CASSDRTGNDEQYF.